The 25 T cell receptor beta chains reported below all come from one sample, sequenced in a study of OX40 agonist ivuxolimab in advanced cancers. The method was immunoSEQ multiplex PCR; TCRdb's version includes in-frame clones alone and lacks a portion of them. The sample consists of approximately 37,000 clones, approximately 90% of them appearing once. Sequenced material: CD4+ or CD8+ T cells sorted from blood, taken in a trial of the OX40 agonist ivuxolimab. The receptors shown here come from an adult with an advanced solid tumor such as melanoma, head and neck, liver or kidney cancer.

In its sample, this clone was seen once. The chain is built from TRBV6-6 and TRBJ2-7; TRBD1 agrees at 8 bases. V gave up 5 bases and J gave up 3 bases; unmatched junction bases: 12. Germline CDR1 MNHNY, CDR2 SVGAGI (reference sequence). The CDR3 has 16 residues. CDR3 bases: TGTGCCAGCAGTCCTGGGGCCCGGGACAGGAGCTACGAGCAGTACTTC. Its protein product is CASSPGARDRSYEQYF.

The V gene is TRBV7-8, the J gene TRBJ1-5; no clear D gene. Germline V CDR1 and CDR2: SGHVS, FQNEAQ. V was pared by 5 bases and J by 3 bases, with 14 bases between. The CDR3 loop spans 15 amino acids. CDR3 nucleotide sequence: TGTGCCAGCAGCCCGCCTCCGGGTCTCAATCAGCCCCAGCATTTT. This encodes CASSPPPGLNQPQHF.

V gene TRBV7-2 combines with J gene TRBJ2-5; the match to TRBD2 covers 12 bases. The CDR3 runs to 14 residues. Germline values: CDR1 SGHTA, CDR2 FQGNSA. V lost 7 bases to trimming and J lost 5 bases; unmatched junction nucleotides: 5. CDR3: CASNLAGGSETQYF. Written as DNA, the CDR3 is TGTGCCAGCAACCTAGCGGGGGGGTCGGAGACCCAGTACTTC.

The chain couples TRBV5-1 to TRBJ2-2, with 10 positions matching TRBD1. Germline values: CDR1 SGHRS, CDR2 YFSETQ. J lost 4 bases, V lost 4 bases, and 10 bases had no gene match. CDR3 size: 17 residues. CDR3 DNA: TGCGCCAGCAGCAAAAACCGGGACAGGGGTTTCACCGGGGAGCTGTTTTTT. As protein: CASSKNRDRGFTGELFF.

The chain combines TRBV19 with TRBJ2-5; D possibly corresponds to TRBD2 (6 bases). V lost 5 bases, J lost 5 bases, and 12 bases lay in between. There are 13 residues in the CDR3. Germline CDR1 and CDR2: LNHDA and SQIVND (reference sequence). The CDR3 DNA is TGTGCCAGTAGTCTTGCGGGGAGGGAGACCCAGTACTTC. Residues: CASSLAGRETQYF.

The CDR3 DNA reads as TGCGCCAGCAGCCAAGCTACAGGGGGGGATACGCAGTATTTT. This translates into CASSQATGGDTQYF. The chain uses TRBV4-1 and TRBJ2-3; 8 bases align to TRBD1. The trim removed 1 base at V and 6 bases at J, leaving 3 bases unmatched. The CDR3 has 14 amino acids. The germline CDR1 and CDR2 sequences are MGHRA and YSYEKL.

The chain recombines TRBV7-9 with TRBJ2-7; D gene unclear. Germline V gives CDR1 SEHNR, CDR2 FQNEAQ (reference sequence). With 6 bases removed from V and 1 base from J, the gap between germline ends came to 7 bases. This CDR3 contains 12 residues. CDR3 nucleotides: TGTGCCAGCAGTAAGGGTTCCTACGAGCAGTACTTC. Encoded protein: CASSKGSYEQYF.

The rearrangement uses TRBV4-1 and TRBJ2-5; TRBD2 agrees at 8 bases. Germline values: CDR1 MGHRA, CDR2 YSYEKL. V lost 3 bases, J lost 7 bases, and 7 bases stayed unmatched. The CDR3 consists of 14 residues. CDR3 sequence reads: CASSQGLGAGTQYF. The CDR3 bases are TGCGCCAGCAGCCAGGGACTAGGGGCGGGGACCCAGTACTTC.

This clone was seen only a few times. The J gene is TRBJ1-1, the V gene TRBV15; D not certain. Trimming cost V 5 bases and J 1 base, with 14 bases left between them. CDR3 length equals 15 residues. Looked up from germline, CDR1 is LNHNV and CDR2 is YYDKDF (reference sequence). The CDR3 loop reads CATSGGAWGNTEAFF. DNA of the CDR3: TGTGCCACCAGCGGAGGAGCCTGGGGGAACACTGAAGCTTTCTTT.

The V call is TRBV10-2, the J call TRBJ2-3, with TRBD2 identical over 8 bases. Germline CDR1 is WSHSY and CDR2 is SAAADI. Unmatched junction bases numbered 3, after V lost 2 bases and J lost 2 bases. CDR3 length: 15 residues. CDR3: CASSEVAGTTDTQYF. DNA for the CDR3: TGCGCCAGCAGTGAGGTAGCGGGGACCACAGATACGCAGTATTTT.

The chain recombines TRBV10-3 with TRBJ2-7, with 14 bases that match TRBD2. The germline V gene has CDR1 ENHRY and CDR2 SYGVKD. This CDR3 comprises 14 residues. V lost 6 bases and J lost 3; bases outside the gene matches: 1. The CDR3 sequence is CAIRGLAGDYEQYF. CDR3 DNA: TGTGCCATCAGGGGACTAGCGGGGGACTACGAGCAGTACTTC.

V is TRBV27 and J is TRBJ2-7; D gene uncertain. This CDR3 is 16 amino acids long. CDR1 is MNHEY, CDR2 SMNVEV, per germline (reference sequence). V lost 5 bases, J lost 2 bases, and 19 bases lay in between. CDR3 sequence (DNA): TGTGCCAGCAGTGGCCCAACGTGGAGCTCACCCTACGAGCAGTACTTC. It codes for CASSGPTWSSPYEQYF.

This chain links TRBV6-1 with TRBJ1-5; D ambiguous. The CDR3 is 16 amino acids. V was trimmed by 0 bases and J by 0 bases, leaving 9 bases between them. CDR1 and CDR2 (germline): MNHNS, SASEGT. Here the CDR3 reads CASSEARVYSNQPQHF. In DNA form, the CDR3 reads TGTGCCAGCAGTGAAGCACGCGTGTATAGCAATCAGCCCCAGCATTTT.

This chain links TRBV27 with TRBJ2-7; a weak D match, TRBD1 (5 bases). This CDR3 spans 14 amino acids. CDR1 MNHEY and CDR2 SMNVEV come from the germline V gene (reference sequence). Deletions cut 3 bases from V and 2 bases from J, with 11 bases between. CDR3 sequence reads: CASSFQGGTYEQYF. The DNA of the CDR3 is TGTGCCAGCAGTTTCCAGGGCGGAACCTACGAGCAGTACTTC.

The CDR3 nucleotides are TGTGCCAGCAGCTTGGTGGGAGGGCACGAGCAGTACTTC. The encoded protein is CASSLVGGHEQYF. This chain uses TRBV5-6 with TRBJ2-7; 7 nucleotides agree with TRBD2. The V gene's germline CDR1 is SGHDT and CDR2 YYEEEE. V trimming: 0 bases; J trimming: 5 bases; junction bases outside the gene matches: 2. This CDR3 is built from 13 residues.

The table lists this clone with a count of one. This rearrangement joins TRBV6-5 to TRBJ1-5; 9 bases fit TRBD1. CDR1 and CDR2 from the germline V gene are MNHEY and SVGAGI. V gave up 11 bases and J gave up 6 bases; unmatched junction bases: 8. This CDR3 contains 13 residues. Here the CDR3 reads CACGQGFLQPQHF. The CDR3 nucleotides are TGTGCCTGCGGACAGGGGTTTCTTCAGCCCCAGCATTTT.

About this clone itself: The junction differs from germline at one of its ends, possibly a read error. The V call is TRBV7-7, the J call TRBJ2-2; D is possibly TRBD1 (6 bases). The V gene's germline CDR1 is SSHAT and CDR2 FNYEAQ (reference sequence). This CDR3 has 15 amino acids. This CDR3 reads CASSLGAGAGGELFF. Here the CDR3 DNA reads TGTGCTAGCAGCTTGGGGGCAGGGGCTGGCGGGGAGCTGTTTTTT. The full variable domain, completed using reference TRBV7-7 and TRBJ2-2, is GAGVSQSPRYKVTKRGQDVTLRCDPISSHATLYWYQQALGQGPEFLTYFNYEAQPDKSGLPSDRFSAERPEGSISTLTIQRTEQRDSAMYRCASSLGAGAGGELFFGEGSRLTVL.

J is TRBJ1-2 and V is TRBV19, with D unresolved. Trimming removed 5 bases from V and 3 bases from J, with 16 bases in between. The germline CDR1 and CDR2 sequences are LNHDA and SQIVND (reference sequence). This CDR3 is 15 amino acids long. CDR3 in DNA: TGTGCCAGTAGTTCAAAAACCGGGTCCGACTATGGCTACACCTTC. Protein sequence: CASSSKTGSDYGYTF.

The chain uses TRBV7-6 and TRBJ2-3, with 9 bases aligning to TRBD1. Germline assignment: CDR1 SGHVS and CDR2 FNYEAQ. CDR3 size: 16 residues. The ends lost 5 bases at V and 0 bases at J; junction bases unmatched: 6. DNA for the CDR3: TGTGCCAGCAGCGGGGGACAGGGTGAGAGCACAGATACGCAGTATTTT. This sequence encodes CASSGGQGESTDTQYF.

The V and J genes are TRBV4-1 and TRBJ2-3; D is undetermined. CDR1 and CDR2 (germline): MGHRA, YSYEKL. The V gene lost 1 base and the J gene lost 6 bases, with 8 bases spanning the gap. CDR3 length: 13 amino acids. The CDR3 DNA reads as TGCGCCAGCAGCCAAGCGGGCCCGGATACGCAGTATTTT. Residues: CASSQAGPDTQYF.

The chain links TRBV28 to TRBJ2-2; 15 bases map to TRBD2. V dropped 8 bases and J dropped 4; count of bases not matched to a gene: 8. Per germline, CDR1 MDHEN and CDR2 SYDVKM. This CDR3 is built from 17 residues. The CDR3 DNA sequence: TGTGCCAGCGGCGGACTAGCGGGAGGGCCGGGCACCGGGGAGCTGTTTTTT. Amino acids: CASGGLAGGPGTGELFF.

The J gene is TRBJ2-5, the V gene TRBV7-9; D is perhaps TRBD1 (6 bases). Deletions cut 4 bases from V and 1 base from J, with 16 bases between. This CDR3 comprises 16 residues. Germline lookup yields CDR1 SEHNR and CDR2 FQNEAQ (reference sequence). The CDR3 loop is CASSSPVQGIQETQYF. The CDR3 DNA sequence: TGTGCCAGCAGCTCTCCAGTTCAGGGGATCCAAGAGACCCAGTACTTC.

The chain combines TRBV7-2 with TRBJ2-3, with 9 bases fitting TRBD2. The length of the CDR3 is 17 residues. CDR1 and CDR2 (germline): SGHTA, FQGNSA. V was clipped by 4 bases and J by 2 bases; unmatched bases: 10. The CDR3 is CASSSLGLAILTDTQYF. CDR3 coding DNA: TGTGCCAGCAGCTCGCTAGGACTAGCGATACTCACAGATACGCAGTATTTT.

The V gene is TRBV6-5, the J gene TRBJ2-6; D unresolved. The V gene lost 0 bases and the J gene lost 4 bases, with 10 bases spanning the gap. The CDR3 length is 16 residues. From germline, CDR1 is MNHEY and CDR2 SVGAGI. The CDR3 region has the DNA TGTGCCAGCAGTTACTCGTTGGGGTACGGGGCCAACGTCCTGACTTTC. Residues: CASSYSLGYGANVLTF.

This clone was seen once. This sequence joins TRBV7-9 and TRBJ2-1; 8 bases are a match to TRBD2. CDR1 is SEHNR, CDR2 FQNEAQ, per germline (reference sequence). The CDR3 consists of 17 residues. J gave up 0 bases and V 1 base, and 5 bases lay outside the gene matches. DNA of the CDR3: TGTGCCAGCAGCTTAGATGTTAGCGGGGCCTCCTACAATGAGCAGTTCTTC. Its protein is CASSLDVSGASYNEQFF.